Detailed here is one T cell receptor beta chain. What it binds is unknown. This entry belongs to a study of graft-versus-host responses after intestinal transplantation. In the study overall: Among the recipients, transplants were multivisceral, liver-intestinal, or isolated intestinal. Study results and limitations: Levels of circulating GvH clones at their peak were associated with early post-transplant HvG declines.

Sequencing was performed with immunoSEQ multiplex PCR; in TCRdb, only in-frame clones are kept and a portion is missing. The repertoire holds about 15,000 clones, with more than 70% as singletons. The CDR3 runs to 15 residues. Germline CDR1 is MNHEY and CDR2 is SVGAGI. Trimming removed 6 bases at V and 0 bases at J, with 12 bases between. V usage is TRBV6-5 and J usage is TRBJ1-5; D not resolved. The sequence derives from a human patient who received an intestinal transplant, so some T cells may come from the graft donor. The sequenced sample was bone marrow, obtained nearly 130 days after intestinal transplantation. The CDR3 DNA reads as TGTGCCAGCAGCCCGAGTAGCTATAGCAATCAGCCCCAGCATTTT. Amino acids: CASSPSSYSNQPQHF.